The entry below gives a single T cell receptor (beta chain) sequence along with its context. The antigen it binds to is not known. Per-base quality was not reported, and no clone a single base away is much larger than it. The CDR3 starts with the cysteine, ends with the phenylalanine, and has 13 residues. Of all the DNA, just the CDR3 is kept, 39 bases in frame from base 1. The germline V gene encodes CDR1 SGHTA and CDR2 FQGTGA. At the junction V is shortened by 3 bases and J by 6 bases, with 12 bases in between. Healthy HIV-negative adults with no recently reported acute infections or vaccinations were included as donors. Only Caucasian adults living in Nashville, Tennessee, USA were represented among the donors. CD4+ T cells were enriched through magnetic negative selection, after which naive cells were positively selected on CD45RA and the remaining negative fraction served as the memory subset. Blood was collected by leukapheresis, and PBMCs were isolated by Ficoll-Histopaque density gradient centrifugation and then cryopreserved in liquid nitrogen vapor phase. Analytical flow cytometry was used to check the purity and quantity of each magnetically sorted T cell population. Each sorted fraction had its genomic DNA isolated and then quantified by UV absorbance on a Nanodrop 2000c.

This entry comes from a study of shared clonotypes between healthy human individuals (dated by TCRdb to the early 2020s). The study in broad terms: The cohort included three men and a couple of women between 18 and 49 years of age. For each donor, CD4 naive and CD4 memory were each run on three plates, CD8 naive on two plates, and CD8 memory on one plate. To increase sequencing depth and limit assay-specific biases, TCR repertoire library preparation and sequencing were carried out by different laboratories using diverse techniques. Between about 0.8 and 9 billion PBMCs per donor were obtained by leukapheresis. The study deeply sequenced blood TCR repertoires of about 5 healthy adults to estimate repertoire size and the extent of clonotype sharing between individuals. Study-level results and caveats: Estimated clonotype richness was generally larger for naive than for memory subsets. Incomplete sequencing was indicated by rarefaction of sorted-subset datasets, despite the large sequencing depth. Only blood was sampled, and tissue TCR repertoires likely differ from those in blood. When several donors were compared, the shared fraction of clonotypes was about 5% for naive CD4, about 4% for naive CD8, 2% to 2.5% for memory CD4, and 0.4% for memory CD8. Clonotypes shared by all four sorted-subset donors showed higher generation probabilities than non-shared clonotypes. Based on pairwise subsampling, the degree of clonotype sharing among donors was expected to be affected by sequencing depth. Because the study included only a small number of donors, the genetic and exposure-history diversity represented was limited.

Using the deep immunoSEQ assay, TCR CDR3 regions were amplified from genomic DNA by multiplex PCR. For each cell subset, the extracted genomic DNA was distributed evenly across all wells of several immunoSEQ 96-well plates, and each plate served as one replicate. For sorted subsets, each replicate PCR was loaded with around 220 ng genomic DNA, equivalent to roughly 30,000 T cell genomes. Purified libraries were measured with a Qubit 3.0 fluorometer, size-checked on a Bioanalyzer 2100, and measured again with the KAPA Library Quantification kit. Every immunoSEQ 96-well plate was sequenced on a separate single-read 150-cycle Illumina NextSeq 550 flow cell. Per the original workflow: The immunoSEQ output contained only junctional sequences without quality scores, so filtering could not match that applied to full-length reads. Sequences were annotated with PyIR, a Python wrapper for IgBLAST v1.9, and V/J genes and CDR3 were assigned using IMGT germline references. Reads were removed for weak V/J assignments (E-value above 1e-6), missing CDR3, stop codons, out-of-frame junctions, or ambiguous translated residues. A V3J clonotype was defined by an identical inferred V gene, J gene, and CDR3 amino acid sequence. Percentage overlap between repertoires was computed as shared unique clonotypes divided by the size of the smaller repertoire. Three approaches were used to assess repertoire richness: RTK rarefaction, the Chao1 estimator, and Recon v2.1 estimates of unobserved clonotypes. For all TCRbeta clonotypes obtained by the gDNA method from a few donors, generation probabilities were computed with OLGA. Drawn from immuneACCESS, this table holds only the in-frame rearrangements with V and J called that TCRdb kept. Clones are partly lost; checked studies trace under half to an unresolved V gene and leave the rest unexplained. V, J and clone size were drawn from that table, and D and trimming were deduced from the DNA. This sample has about 1.5 million clones in its table, and 95% to 99% of those were observed once. The top ten hold about 0.45% of the sample.

Recombination joined TRBV7-3 with TRBJ2-7, with an unclear D gene assignment. The TCR comes from a man aged 25 to 40 in good health. The sequencing input was naive CD4+ T cells sorted from blood. The sample's cell subset or site label is to be understood as: CD45RA+ positively selected. The CDR3 region has the sequence CASSFEARSEQYF. DNA sequence: TGTGCCAGCAGCTTTGAGGCTAGATCCGAGCAGTACTTC.